This T cell receptor (beta chain) was found in a study of cytomegalovirus exposure and HLA in healthy donors. Study-wide points: In a later analysis, DRB1 alleles had the most associated TCRs; HLA-C alleles the fewest. Per a later analysis, HLA-associated TCR beta chains showed more clonal expansion than other, equally common TCR beta chains. Some segments of the V type, notably TRBV6-2 and TRBV6-3, were excluded as indistinguishable.

With 60 Vbeta and 13 Jbeta primers, the PCR was carried out. Sequencing was performed with immunoSEQ multiplex PCR; in TCRdb, only in-frame clones are kept and a portion is missing. This repertoire shows 80,000 to 100,000 clones, around 70% found once; its top ten account for approximately 20%. As regards this clone: Its target is unknown.

CDR3 length: 18 amino acids. V lost 5 bases, J lost 0 bases, and 13 bases stayed unmatched. CDR1 and CDR2 (germline): SEHNR, FQNEAQ (reference sequence). This cohort consisted of healthy bone marrow donors. The rearrangement links TRBV7-9 to TRBJ2-4, with 7 bases that match TRBD1. The sequence was obtained from a man younger than 40 in good health and CMV-seropositive. The sample taken for sequencing was PBMCs. The CDR3 coding sequence is TGTGCCAGCAGCGCCACCGGGACAGAGATTCTAGCCAAAAACATTCAGTACTTC. Translated: CASSATGTEILAKNIQYF.